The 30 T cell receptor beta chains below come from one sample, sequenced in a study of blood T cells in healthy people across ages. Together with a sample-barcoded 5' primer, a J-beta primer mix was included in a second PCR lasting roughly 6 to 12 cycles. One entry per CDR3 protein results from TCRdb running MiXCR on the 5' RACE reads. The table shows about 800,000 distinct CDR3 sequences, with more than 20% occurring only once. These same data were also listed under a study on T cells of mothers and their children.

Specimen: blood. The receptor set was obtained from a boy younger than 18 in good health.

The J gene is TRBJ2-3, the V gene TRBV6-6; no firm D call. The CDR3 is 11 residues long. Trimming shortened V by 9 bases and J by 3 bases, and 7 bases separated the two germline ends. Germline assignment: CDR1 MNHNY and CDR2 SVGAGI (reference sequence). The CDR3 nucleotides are TGTGCCAGTTTGAAAACAGATACGCAGTATTTT. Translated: CASLKTDTQYF.

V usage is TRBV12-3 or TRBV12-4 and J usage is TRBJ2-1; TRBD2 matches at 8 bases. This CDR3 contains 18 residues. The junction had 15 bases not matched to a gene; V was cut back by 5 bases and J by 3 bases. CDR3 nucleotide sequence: TGTGCCAGCAGTCCGTGGACTAGCAGGAAGAAAAACTACAATGAGCAGTTCTTC. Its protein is CASSPWTSRKKNYNEQFF.

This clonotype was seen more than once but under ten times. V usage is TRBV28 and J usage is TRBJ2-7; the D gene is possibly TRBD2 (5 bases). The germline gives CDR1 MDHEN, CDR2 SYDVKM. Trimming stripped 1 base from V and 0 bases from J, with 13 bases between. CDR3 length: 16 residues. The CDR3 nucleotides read TGTGCCAGCAGTTTATACGGGGTTGGGATCTCCTACGAGCAGTACTTC. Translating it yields CASSLYGVGISYEQYF.

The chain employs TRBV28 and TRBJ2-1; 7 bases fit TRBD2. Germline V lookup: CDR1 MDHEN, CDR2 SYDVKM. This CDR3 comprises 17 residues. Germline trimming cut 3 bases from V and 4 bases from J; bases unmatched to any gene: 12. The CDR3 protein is CASSFPSGDPLYNEQFF. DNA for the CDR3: TGTGCCAGCAGTTTCCCAAGCGGGGATCCATTATACAATGAGCAGTTCTTC.

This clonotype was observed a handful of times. The CDR3 DNA sequence: TGCAGCGTTGAAAGACTAGCGGGAGCTAGACAAGAGACCCAGTACTTC. Its protein is CSVERLAGARQETQYF. J is TRBJ2-5 and V is TRBV29-1; 12 positions match TRBD2. J was trimmed by 2 bases and V by 2 bases; bases with no gene match: 6. Germline CDR1 reads SQVTM; CDR2 reads ANQGSEA. The CDR3 runs to 16 residues.

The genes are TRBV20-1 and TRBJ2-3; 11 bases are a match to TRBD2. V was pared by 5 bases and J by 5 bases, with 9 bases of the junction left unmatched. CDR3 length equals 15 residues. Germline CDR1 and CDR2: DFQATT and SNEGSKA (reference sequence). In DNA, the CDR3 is TGCAGTGCTCCCACTAGCGGGAGAGGGGAAGATACGCAGTATTTT. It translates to CSAPTSGRGEDTQYF.

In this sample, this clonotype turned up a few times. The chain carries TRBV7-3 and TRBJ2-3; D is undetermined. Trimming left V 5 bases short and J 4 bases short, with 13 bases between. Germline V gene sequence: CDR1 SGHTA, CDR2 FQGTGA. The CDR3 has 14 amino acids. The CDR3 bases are TGTGCCAGCAGCCTAGACCTTCTAGCAGATACGCAGTATTTT. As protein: CASSLDLLADTQYF.

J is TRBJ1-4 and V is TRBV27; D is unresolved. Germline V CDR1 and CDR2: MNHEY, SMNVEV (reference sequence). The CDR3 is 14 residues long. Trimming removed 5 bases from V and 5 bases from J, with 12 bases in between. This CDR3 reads CASSNFPLNEKLFF. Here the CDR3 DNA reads TGTGCCAGCAGTAACTTCCCATTGAATGAAAAACTGTTTTTT. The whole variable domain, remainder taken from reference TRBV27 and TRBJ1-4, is EAQVTQNPRYLITVTGKKLTVTCSQNMNHEYMSWYRQDPGLGLRQIYYSMNVEVTDKGDVPEGYKVSRKEKRNFPLILESPSPNQTSLYFCASSNFPLNEKLFFGSGTQLSVL.

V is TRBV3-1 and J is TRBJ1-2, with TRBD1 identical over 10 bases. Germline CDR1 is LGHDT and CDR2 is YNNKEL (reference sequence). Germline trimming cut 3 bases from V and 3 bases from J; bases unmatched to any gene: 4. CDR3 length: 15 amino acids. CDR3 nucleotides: TGTGCCAGCAGCCACGGGGACAGGGGCGACTATGGCTACACCTTC. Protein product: CASSHGDRGDYGYTF.

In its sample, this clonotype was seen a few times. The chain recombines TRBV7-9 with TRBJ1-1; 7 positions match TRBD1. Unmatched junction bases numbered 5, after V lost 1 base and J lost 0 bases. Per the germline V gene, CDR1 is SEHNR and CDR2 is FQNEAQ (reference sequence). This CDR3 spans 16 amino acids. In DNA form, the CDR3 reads TGTGCCAGCAGCTTAGGGACAGGCGAGATGAACACTGAAGCTTTCTTT. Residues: CASSLGTGEMNTEAFF. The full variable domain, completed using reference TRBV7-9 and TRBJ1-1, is DTGVSQNPRHKITKRGQNVTFRCDPISEHNRLYWYRQTLGQGPEFLTYFQNEAQLEKSRLLSDRFSAERPKGSFSTLEIQRTEQGDSAMYLCASSLGTGEMNTEAFFGQGTRLTVV.

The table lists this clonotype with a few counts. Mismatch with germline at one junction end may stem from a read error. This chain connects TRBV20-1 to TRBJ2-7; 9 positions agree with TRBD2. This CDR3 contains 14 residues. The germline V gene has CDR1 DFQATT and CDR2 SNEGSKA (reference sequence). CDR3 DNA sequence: TGCAGTGCCCCGCCTAGCGGGAATTACAATGAGCAATTCTTC. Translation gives CSAPPSGNYNEQFF.

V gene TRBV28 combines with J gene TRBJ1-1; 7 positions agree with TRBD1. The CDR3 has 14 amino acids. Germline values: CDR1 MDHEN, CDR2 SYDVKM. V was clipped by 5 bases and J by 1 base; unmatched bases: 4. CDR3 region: CASSLHRGNTEAFF. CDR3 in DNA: TGTGCCAGCAGTCTACACAGGGGGAACACTGAAGCTTTCTTT.

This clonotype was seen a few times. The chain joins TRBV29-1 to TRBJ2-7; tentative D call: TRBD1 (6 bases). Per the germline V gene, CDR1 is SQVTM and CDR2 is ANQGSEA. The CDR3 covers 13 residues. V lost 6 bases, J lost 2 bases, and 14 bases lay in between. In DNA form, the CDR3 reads TGCAGCGTCGGGACATCTAACGCCTACGAGCAGTACTTC. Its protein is CSVGTSNAYEQYF.

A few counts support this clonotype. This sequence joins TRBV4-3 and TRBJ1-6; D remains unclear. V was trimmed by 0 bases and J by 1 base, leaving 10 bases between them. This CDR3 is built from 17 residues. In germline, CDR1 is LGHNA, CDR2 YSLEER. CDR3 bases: TGCGCCAGCAGCCAAGACTTAGGCAGGTCCTATAATTCACCCCTCCACTTT. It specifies CASSQDLGRSYNSPLHF.

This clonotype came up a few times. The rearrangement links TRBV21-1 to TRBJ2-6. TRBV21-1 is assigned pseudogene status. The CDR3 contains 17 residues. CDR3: CASSKVWVHPGANVLTF. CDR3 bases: TGTGCCAGCAGCAAAGTATGGGTCCACCCTGGGGCCAACGTCCTGACTTTC.

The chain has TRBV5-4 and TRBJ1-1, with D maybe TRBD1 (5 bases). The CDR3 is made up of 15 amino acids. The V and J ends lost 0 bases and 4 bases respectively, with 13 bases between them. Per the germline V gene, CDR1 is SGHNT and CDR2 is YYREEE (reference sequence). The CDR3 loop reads CASSLGSGGGTEAFF. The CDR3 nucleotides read TGTGCCAGCAGCTTGGGGTCTGGGGGTGGCACTGAAGCTTTCTTT.

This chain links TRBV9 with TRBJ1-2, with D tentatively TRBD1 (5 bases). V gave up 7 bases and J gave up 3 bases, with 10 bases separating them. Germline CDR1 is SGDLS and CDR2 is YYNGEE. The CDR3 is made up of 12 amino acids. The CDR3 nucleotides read TGTGCCAGCTCCGGGGCCGACTATGGCTACACCTTC. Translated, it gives CASSGADYGYTF.

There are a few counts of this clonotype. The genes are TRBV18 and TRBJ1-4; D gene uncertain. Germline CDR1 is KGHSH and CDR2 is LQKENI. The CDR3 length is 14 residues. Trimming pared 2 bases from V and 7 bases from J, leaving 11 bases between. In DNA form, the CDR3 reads TGTGCCAGCTCACCAGTCGAGGTGGGTGAAAAACTGTTTTTT. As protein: CASSPVEVGEKLFF.

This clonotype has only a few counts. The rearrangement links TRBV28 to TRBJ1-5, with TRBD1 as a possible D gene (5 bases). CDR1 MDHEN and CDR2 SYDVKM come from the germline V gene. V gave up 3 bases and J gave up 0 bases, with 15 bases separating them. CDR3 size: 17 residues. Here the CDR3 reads CASSLLSGPYSNQPQHF. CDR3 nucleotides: TGTGCCAGCAGTTTGCTGTCAGGGCCCTATAGCAATCAGCCCCAGCATTTT. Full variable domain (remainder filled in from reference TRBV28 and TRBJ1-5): DVKVTQSSRYLVKRTGEKVFLECVQDMDHENMFWYRQDPGLGLRLIYFSYDVKMKEKGDIPEGYSVSREKKERFSLILESASTNQTSMYLCASSLLSGPYSNQPQHFGDGTRLSIL.

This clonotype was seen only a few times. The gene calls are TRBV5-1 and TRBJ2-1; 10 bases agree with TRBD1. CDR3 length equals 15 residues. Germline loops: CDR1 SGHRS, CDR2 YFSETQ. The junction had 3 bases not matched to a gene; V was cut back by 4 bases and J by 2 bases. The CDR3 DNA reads TGCGCCAGCAGCGCCGACAGGGGGCCCTACAATGAGCAGTTCTTC. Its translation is CASSADRGPYNEQFF.

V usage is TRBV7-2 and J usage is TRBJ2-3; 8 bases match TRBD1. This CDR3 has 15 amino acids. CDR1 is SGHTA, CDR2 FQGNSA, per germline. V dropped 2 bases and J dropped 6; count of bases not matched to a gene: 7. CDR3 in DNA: TGTGCCAGCAGCTTATGGCAGGGGGCGTCTGATACGCAGTATTTT. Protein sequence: CASSLWQGASDTQYF.

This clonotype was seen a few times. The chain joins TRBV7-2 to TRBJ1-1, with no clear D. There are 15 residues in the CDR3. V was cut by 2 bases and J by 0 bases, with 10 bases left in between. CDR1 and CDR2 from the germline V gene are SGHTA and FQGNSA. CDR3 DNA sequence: TGTGCCAGCAGCTTATCGCGGGATTTGAACACTGAAGCTTTCTTT. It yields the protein CASSLSRDLNTEAFF.

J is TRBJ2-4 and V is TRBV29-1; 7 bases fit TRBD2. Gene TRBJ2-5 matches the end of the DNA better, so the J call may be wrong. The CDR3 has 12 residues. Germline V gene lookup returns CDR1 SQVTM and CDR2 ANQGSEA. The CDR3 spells CSVLGGSETQYF. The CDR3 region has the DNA TGCAGCGTTCTCGGCGGGAGTGAGACCCAGTACTTC.

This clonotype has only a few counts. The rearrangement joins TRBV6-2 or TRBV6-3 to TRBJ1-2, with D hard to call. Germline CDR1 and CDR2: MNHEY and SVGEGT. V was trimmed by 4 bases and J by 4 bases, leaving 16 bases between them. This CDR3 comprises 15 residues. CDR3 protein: CASSSGDRLLYGYTF. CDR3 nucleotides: TGTGCCAGCAGTTCCGGCGACCGACTCCTCTATGGCTACACCTTC.

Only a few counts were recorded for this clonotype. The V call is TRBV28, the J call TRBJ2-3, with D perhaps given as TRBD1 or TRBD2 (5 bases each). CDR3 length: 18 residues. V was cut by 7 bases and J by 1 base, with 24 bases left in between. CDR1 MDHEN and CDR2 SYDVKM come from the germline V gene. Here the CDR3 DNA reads TGTGCCAGCACCGAACTCATGGGGGTAACAGAGGGCACAGATACGCAGTATTTT. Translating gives CASTELMGVTEGTDTQYF.

The DNA for the CDR3 is TGCGCCAGCAGCCAAGGCCCGGGGATATCCTATGGCTACACCTTC. This sequence encodes CASSQGPGISYGYTF. The rearrangement links TRBV4-1 to TRBJ1-2, with no clear D. Germline CDR1 and CDR2: MGHRA and YSYEKL. CDR3 size: 15 residues. Trimming shortened V by 1 base and J by 4 bases, and 13 bases separated the two germline ends.

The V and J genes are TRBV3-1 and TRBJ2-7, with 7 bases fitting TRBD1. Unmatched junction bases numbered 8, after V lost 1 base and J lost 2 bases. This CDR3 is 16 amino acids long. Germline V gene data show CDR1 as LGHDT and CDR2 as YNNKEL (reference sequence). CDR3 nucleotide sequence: TGTGCCAGCAGCCAAGCGTCCGGGACAGCACCCTACGAGCAGTACTTC. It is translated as CASSQASGTAPYEQYF.

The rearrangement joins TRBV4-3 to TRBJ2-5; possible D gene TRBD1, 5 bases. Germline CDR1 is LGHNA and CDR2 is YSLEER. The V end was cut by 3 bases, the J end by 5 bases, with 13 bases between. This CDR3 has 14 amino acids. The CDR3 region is CASSHVLGRETQYF. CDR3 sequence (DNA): TGCGCCAGCAGCCATGTACTGGGGCGGGAGACCCAGTACTTC.

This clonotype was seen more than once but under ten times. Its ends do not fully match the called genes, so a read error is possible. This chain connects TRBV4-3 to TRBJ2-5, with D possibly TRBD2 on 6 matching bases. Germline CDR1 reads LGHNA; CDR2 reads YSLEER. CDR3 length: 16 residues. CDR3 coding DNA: TGCGCCAGCAGCCAAGATCGTGCCGGGAGAGAAGAGACCCAATACTTC. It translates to CASSQDRAGREETQYF.

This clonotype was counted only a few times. The CDR3 region has the DNA TGTGCCAGCAGCGCATGGGAGGTTGGACCTGAAGCTTTCTTT. Translation gives CASSAWEVGPEAFF. The chain combines TRBV7-2 with TRBJ1-1; no clear D gene. Germline CDR1 reads SGHTA; CDR2 reads FQGNSA. The CDR3 covers 14 residues. The germline V and J ends were trimmed by 5 bases and 6 bases, with 16 bases remaining between them.